The rows below give T cell receptor beta chains drawn from one sample of a study of blood T cell repertoires in COVID-19. Produced via immunoSEQ multiplex PCR; TCRdb's table is partial and in-frame only. The sample records around 130,000 clones, about 80% being singletons. The sequenced material came from PBMCs or T cells enriched from blood (not recorded which). These receptors were taken from a woman in her late teens or twenties who had been exposed to COVID-19. Each CDR3 is given with its conserved first and last residue.

>17|TRBV7-7
CASSLAAGTSSYNEQFF
>15|TRBV19
CASRPRDRETETQYF
>12|TRBV29-1
CSVVEENTEAFF
>13|TRBV4-1
CASSPEGTYEQYF
>13|TRBV6-5
CASSSTGNNGYTF
>13|TRBV5-4
CASSLAGNYEQYF
>14|TRBV7-9
CASSSRLSTDTQYF
>14|TRBV7-8
CASRQPTSGNTIYF
>14|TRBV28
CASRSGGPYQPQHF
>14|TRBV7-2
CASRAKAGRYEQYF
>14|TRBV5-5
CASSLKGASEKLFF
>17|TRBV27
CASSLWISGQGGTEAFF
>14|TRBV18
CASSPSLSNEKLFF
>14|TRBV29-1
CSVDQGTRNTEAFF
>14|TRBV9
CASSVDRVQDTQYF
>15|TRBV27
CASRDRGSSTDTQYF
>12|TRBV11-1
CASSSGSYEQYF